This T cell receptor beta chain came from a study of T cells in narcolepsy. Study background: Healthy controls were enrolled alongside patients with narcolepsy type 1 or type 2. Whole-study findings and limits: Same-patient CSF and blood CD4+ T cell clonotypes included HCRT-specific and TRIB2-specific autoreactive ones. In some patient and control memory CD4+ samples, autoreactive clones were absent. Blood of same and different patients, but not healthy controls, reportedly held recurring autoreactive clonotypes.

After removal of 5 bases from V and 3 bases from J, the junction contained 3 bases not matched to a gene. The CDR3 consists of 15 residues. Germline V gives CDR1 SGHTA, CDR2 FQGNSA. As regards this clone: The antigen is not known.

Assay used: immunoSEQ multiplex PCR; TCRdb lists only in-frame clones, some missing. Of about 27,000 clones in the sample, approximately 89% were seen once. This chain joins TRBV7-2 and TRBJ2-1, with TRBD2 identical over 11 bases. Source material: CD45RA- memory CD4+ T cells from PBMCs. The sequence came from a human donor with narcolepsy. The CDR3 sequence is CASSRGTSGYNEQFF. The CDR3 DNA is TGTGCCAGCAGCCGCGGGACTAGCGGCTACAATGAGCAGTTCTTC.